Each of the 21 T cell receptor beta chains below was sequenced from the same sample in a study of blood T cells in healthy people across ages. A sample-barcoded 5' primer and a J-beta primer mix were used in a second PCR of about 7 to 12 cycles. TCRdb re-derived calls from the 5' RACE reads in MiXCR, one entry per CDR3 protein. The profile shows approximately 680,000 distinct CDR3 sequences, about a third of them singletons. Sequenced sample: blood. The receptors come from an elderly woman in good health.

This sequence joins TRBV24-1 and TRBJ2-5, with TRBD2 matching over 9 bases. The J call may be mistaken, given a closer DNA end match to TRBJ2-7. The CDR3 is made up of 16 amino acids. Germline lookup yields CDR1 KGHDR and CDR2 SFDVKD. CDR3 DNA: TGTGCCACCAGTCCTAAAGGCGGGAGGGCCGCCCACGAGCAGTACTTC. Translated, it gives CATSPKGGRAAHEQYF.

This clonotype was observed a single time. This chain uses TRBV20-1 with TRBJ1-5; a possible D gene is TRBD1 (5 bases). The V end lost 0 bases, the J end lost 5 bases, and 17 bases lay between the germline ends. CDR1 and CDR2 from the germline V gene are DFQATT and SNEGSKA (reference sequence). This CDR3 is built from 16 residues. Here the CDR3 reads CSARDLGKVRDQPQHF. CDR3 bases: TGCAGTGCTAGAGATCTCGGAAAGGTCAGGGATCAGCCCCAGCATTTT.

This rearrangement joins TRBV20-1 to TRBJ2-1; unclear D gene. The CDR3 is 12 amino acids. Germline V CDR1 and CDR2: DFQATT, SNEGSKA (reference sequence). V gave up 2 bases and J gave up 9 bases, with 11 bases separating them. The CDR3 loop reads CSARWFPSEQFF. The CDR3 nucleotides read TGCAGTGCTAGATGGTTTCCTAGTGAGCAGTTCTTC.

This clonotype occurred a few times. The CDR3 nucleotides read TGTGCCAGCAGTTTAGAGGGCGGCGGGAGAGAGACCCAGTACTTC. Its translation: CASSLEGGGRETQYF. The chain joins TRBV12-3 or TRBV12-4 to TRBJ2-5, with TRBD2 matching 7 bases. Trimming took 1 base from V and 4 from J; bases not matched to a gene: 6. CDR3 length equals 15 residues.

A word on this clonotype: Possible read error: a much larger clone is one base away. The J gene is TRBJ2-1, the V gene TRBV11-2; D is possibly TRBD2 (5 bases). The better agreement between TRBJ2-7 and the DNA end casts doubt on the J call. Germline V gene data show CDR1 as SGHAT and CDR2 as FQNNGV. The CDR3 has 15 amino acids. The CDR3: CASSELGGGGNEQYF. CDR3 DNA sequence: TGTGCCAGCAGCGAATTAGGAGGCGGAGGCAATGAGCAGTACTTC.

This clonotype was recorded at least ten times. CDR3 in amino acids: CATSRDGLASPTQYF. The CDR3 bases are TGTGCCACCAGCAGAGATGGGCTAGCCTCCCCCACGCAGTATTTT. The chain couples TRBV15 to TRBJ2-3; D might be TRBD2 (5 bases). V was cut by 0 bases and J by 9 bases, with 16 bases left in between. Germline values: CDR1 LNHNV, CDR2 YYDKDF (reference sequence). This CDR3 spans 15 amino acids.

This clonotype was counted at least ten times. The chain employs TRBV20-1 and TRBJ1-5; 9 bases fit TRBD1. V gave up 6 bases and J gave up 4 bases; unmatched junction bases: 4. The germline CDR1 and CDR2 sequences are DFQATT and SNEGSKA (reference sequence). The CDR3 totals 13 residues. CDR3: CSATQGANQPQHF. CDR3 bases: TGCAGTGCCACACAGGGGGCTAATCAGCCCCAGCATTTT.

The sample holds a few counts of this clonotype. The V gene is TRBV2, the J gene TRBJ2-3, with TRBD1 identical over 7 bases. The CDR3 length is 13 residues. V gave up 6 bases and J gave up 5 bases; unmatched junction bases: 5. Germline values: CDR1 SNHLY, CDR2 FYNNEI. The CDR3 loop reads CASSRQGGDTQYF. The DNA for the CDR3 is TGTGCCAGCAGCAGACAGGGTGGAGATACGCAGTATTTT.

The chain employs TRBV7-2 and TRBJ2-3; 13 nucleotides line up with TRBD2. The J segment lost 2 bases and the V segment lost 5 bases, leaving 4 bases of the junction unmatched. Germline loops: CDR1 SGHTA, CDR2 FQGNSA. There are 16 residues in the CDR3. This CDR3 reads CASSPGLAGLTDTQYF. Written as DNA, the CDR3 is TGTGCCAGCAGCCCGGGACTAGCGGGACTCACAGATACGCAGTATTTT.

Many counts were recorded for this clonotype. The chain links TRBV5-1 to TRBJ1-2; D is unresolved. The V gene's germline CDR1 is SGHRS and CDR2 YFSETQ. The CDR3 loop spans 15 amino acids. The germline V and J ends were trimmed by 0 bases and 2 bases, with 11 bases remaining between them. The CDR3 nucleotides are TGCGCCAGCAGCTTGGGGCTCCGGGGAAACTATGGCTACACCTTC. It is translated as CASSLGLRGNYGYTF.

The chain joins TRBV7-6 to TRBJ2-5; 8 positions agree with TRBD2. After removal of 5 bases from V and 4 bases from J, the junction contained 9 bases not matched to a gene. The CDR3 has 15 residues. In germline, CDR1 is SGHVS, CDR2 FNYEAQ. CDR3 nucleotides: TGTGCCAGCAGCCCTAACCAACTAGCGGCAGAGACCCAGTACTTC. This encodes CASSPNQLAAETQYF.

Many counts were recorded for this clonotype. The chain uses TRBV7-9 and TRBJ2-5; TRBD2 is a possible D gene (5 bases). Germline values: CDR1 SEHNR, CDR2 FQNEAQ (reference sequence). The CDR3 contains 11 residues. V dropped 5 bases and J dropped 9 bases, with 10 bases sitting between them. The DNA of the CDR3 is TGTGCCAGCAGCCTCTTGGAGGCCCAGTACTTC. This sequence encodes CASSLLEAQYF.

CDR3 protein: CASSLADYHSYEQYF. The CDR3 DNA reads as TGTGCCAGCAGCTTAGCGGACTACCACTCCTACGAGCAGTACTTC. The chain combines TRBV7-2 with TRBJ2-7, with D possibly TRBD2 on 6 matching bases. The CDR3 is 15 amino acids. The V and J ends lost 0 bases and 0 bases respectively, with 9 bases between them. CDR1 is SGHTA, CDR2 FQGNSA, per germline.

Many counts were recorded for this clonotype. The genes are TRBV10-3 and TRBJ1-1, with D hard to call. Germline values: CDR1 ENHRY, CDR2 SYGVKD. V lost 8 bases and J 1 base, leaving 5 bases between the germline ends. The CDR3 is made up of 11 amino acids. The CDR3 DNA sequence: TGTGCCATCGTAGAGAACACTGAAGCTTTCTTT. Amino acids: CAIVENTEAFF.

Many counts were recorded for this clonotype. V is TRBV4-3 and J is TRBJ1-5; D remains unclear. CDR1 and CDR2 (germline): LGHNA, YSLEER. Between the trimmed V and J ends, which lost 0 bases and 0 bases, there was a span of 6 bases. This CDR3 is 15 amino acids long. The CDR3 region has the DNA TGCGCCAGCAGCCAAGATTCGGGTAGCAATCAGCCCCAGCATTTT. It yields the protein CASSQDSGSNQPQHF.

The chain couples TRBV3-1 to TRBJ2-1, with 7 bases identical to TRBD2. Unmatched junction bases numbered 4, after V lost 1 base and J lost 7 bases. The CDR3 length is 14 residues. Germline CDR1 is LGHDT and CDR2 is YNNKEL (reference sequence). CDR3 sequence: CASSQAGGGNEQFF. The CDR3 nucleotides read TGTGCCAGCAGCCAAGCGGGAGGAGGGAATGAGCAGTTCTTC.

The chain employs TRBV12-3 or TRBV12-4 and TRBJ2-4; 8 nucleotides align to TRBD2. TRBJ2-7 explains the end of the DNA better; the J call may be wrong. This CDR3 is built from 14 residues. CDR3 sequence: CASSFPGGVYEQYF. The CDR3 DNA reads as TGTGCCAGCAGTTTCCCCGGGGGGGTCTACGAGCAGTACTTC.

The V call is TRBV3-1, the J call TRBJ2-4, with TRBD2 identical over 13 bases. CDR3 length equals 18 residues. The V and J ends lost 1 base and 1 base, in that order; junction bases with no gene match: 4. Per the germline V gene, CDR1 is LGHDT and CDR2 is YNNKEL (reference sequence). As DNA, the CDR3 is TGTGCCAGCAGCCAAGGACTAGCGGGGGGCGGGGCCAAAAACATTCAGTACTTC. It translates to CASSQGLAGGGAKNIQYF.

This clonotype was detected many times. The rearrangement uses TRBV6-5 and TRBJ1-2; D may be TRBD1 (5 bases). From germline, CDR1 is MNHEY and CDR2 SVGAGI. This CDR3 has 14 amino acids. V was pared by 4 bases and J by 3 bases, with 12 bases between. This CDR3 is CASSSGGMDYGYTF. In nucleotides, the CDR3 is TGTGCCAGCAGTTCGGGGGGGATGGACTATGGCTACACCTTC.

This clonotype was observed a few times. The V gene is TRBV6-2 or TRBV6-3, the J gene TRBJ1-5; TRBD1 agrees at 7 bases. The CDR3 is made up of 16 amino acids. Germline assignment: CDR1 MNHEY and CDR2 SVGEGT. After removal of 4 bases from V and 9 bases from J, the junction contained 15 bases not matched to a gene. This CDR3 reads CASSSHGQAPTSPQHF. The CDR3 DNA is TGTGCCAGCAGTTCTCACGGACAGGCTCCTACATCGCCCCAGCATTTT.

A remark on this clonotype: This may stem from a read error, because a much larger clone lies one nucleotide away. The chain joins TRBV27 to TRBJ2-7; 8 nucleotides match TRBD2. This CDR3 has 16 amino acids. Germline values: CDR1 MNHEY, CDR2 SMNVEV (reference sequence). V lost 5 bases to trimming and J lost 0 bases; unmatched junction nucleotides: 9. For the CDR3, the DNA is TGTGCCAGCAGTCCATCAGAGCGGGGGAGCTCCTACGAGCAGTACTTC. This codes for CASSPSERGSSYEQYF.